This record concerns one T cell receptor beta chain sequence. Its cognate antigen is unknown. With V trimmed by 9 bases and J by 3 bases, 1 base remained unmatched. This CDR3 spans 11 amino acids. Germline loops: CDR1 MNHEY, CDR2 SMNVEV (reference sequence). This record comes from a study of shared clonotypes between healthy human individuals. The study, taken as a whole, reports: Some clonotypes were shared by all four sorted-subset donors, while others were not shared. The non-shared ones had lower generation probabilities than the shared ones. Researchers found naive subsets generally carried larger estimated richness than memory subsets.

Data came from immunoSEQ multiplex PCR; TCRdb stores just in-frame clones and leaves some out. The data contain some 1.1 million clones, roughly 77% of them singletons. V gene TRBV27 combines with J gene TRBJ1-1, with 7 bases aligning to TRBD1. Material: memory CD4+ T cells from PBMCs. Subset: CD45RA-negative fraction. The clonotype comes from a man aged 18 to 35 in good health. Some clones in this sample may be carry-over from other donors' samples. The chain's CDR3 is CASTGDTEAFF. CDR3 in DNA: TGTGCCAGTACAGGGGACACTGAAGCTTTCTTT.